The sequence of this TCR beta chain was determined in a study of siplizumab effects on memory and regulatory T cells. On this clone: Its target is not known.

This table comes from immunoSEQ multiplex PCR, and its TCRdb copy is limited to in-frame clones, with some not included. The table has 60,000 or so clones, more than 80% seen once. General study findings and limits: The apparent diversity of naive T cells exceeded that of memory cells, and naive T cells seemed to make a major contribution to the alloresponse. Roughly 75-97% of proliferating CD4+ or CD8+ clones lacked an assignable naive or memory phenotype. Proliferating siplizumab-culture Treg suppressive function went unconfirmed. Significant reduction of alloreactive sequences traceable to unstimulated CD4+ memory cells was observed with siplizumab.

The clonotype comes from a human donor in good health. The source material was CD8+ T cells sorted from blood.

CDR3 DNA sequence: TGTGCCAGCAGCTTACTTAGCGGGAGTTCCTACAATGAGCAGTTCTTC. Translating it yields CASSLLSGSSYNEQFF. The gene calls are TRBV11-1 and TRBJ2-1; 9 bases align to TRBD2. Germline loops: CDR1 SGHAT, CDR2 FQDESV (reference sequence). This CDR3 region has 16 residues. J was trimmed by 1 base and V by 2 bases; bases with no gene match: 3.